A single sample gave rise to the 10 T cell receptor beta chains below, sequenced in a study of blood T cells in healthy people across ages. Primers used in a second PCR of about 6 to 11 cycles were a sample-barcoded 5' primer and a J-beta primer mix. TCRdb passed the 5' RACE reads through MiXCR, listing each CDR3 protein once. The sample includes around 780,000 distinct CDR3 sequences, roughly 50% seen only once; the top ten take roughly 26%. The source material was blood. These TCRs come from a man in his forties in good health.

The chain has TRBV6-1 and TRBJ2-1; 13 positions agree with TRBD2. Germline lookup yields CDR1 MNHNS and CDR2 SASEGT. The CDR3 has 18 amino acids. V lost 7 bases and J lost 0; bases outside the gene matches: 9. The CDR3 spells CASTGTSGVQSSYNEQFF. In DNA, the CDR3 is TGTGCCAGCACCGGGACTAGCGGGGTACAGAGCTCCTACAATGAGCAGTTCTTC.

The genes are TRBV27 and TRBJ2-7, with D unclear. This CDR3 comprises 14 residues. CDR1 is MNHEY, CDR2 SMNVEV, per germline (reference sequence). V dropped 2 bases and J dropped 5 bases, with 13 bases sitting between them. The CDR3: CASSLGVFTHEQYF. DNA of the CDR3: TGTGCCAGCAGTTTAGGGGTATTCACCCACGAGCAGTACTTC.

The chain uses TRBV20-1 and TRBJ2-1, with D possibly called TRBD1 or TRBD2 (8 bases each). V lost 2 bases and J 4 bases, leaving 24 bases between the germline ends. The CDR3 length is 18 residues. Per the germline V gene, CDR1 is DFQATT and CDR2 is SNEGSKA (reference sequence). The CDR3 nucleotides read TGCAGTGCTAGATCCGGGACAGGCAGACAGCGGGAGTACAATGAGCAGTTCTTC. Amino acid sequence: CSARSGTGRQREYNEQFF.

In nucleotides, the CDR3 is TGTGCCAGCAGCTTAAACTTGGACCTATCTGGGGCCAACGTCCTGACTTTC. The encoded protein is CASSLNLDLSGANVLTF. The gene calls are TRBV5-4 and TRBJ2-6; D not certain. Per the germline V gene, CDR1 is SGHNT and CDR2 is YYREEE (reference sequence). V dropped 2 bases and J dropped 1 base, with 13 bases sitting between them. This CDR3 has 17 residues.

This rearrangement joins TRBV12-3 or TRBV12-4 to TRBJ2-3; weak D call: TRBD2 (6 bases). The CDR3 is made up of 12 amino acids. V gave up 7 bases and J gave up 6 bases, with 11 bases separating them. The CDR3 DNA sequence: TGTGCCAGCAACCTACGGGGGGATACGCAGTATTTT. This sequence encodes CASNLRGDTQYF.

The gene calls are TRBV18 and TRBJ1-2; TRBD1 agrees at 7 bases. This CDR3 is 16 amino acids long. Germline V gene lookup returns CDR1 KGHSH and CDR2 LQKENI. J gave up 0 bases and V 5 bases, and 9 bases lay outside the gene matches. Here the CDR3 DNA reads TGTGCCAGCTCAACCATCGGACAGGCCGCTAACTATGGCTACACCTTC. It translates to CASSTIGQAANYGYTF.

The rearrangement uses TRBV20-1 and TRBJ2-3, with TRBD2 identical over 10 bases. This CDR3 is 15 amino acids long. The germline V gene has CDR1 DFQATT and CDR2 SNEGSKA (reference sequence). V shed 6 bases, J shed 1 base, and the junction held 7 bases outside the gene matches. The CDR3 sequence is CSAIPGTSGTDTQYF. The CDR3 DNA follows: TGCAGTGCAATACCCGGGACTAGCGGCACAGATACGCAGTATTTT.

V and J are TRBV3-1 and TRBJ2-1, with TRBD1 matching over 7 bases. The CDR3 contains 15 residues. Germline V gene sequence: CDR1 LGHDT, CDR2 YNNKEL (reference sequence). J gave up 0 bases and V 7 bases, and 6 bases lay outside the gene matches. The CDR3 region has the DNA TGTGCCAGCACCACAAACAGGGGCTCCTACAATGAGCAGTTCTTC. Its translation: CASTTNRGSYNEQFF.

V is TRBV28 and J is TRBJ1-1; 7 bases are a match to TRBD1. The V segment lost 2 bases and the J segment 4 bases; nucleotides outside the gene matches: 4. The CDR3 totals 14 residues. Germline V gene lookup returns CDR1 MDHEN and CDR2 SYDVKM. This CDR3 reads CASSLRSGGTEAFF. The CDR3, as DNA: TGTGCCAGCAGTTTAAGGTCAGGGGGCACTGAAGCTTTCTTT.

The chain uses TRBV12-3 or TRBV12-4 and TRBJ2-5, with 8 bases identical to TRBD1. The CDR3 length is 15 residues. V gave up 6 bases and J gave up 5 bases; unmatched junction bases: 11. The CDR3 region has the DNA TGTGCCAGCAGGAGGGCAGGGGGCAACGAGGAGACCCAGTACTTC. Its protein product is CASRRAGGNEETQYF.